The present entry profiles one TCR beta chain with its context. Its antigen is undetermined. cDNA reverse transcribed from extracted RNA served as the sequencing template. The assay was immunoSEQ multiplex PCR, and TCRdb's table has in-frame clones only and misses some. In the table there are roughly 140,000 clones, around 55% of which are singletons. These data originate in a study of CD8+ T cells in alopecia areata. Across the whole study: The study gave treated patients oral tofacitinib at 5 to 10 mg twice daily. Tofacitinib lasted 6 to 18 months, then 6 months off drug. Whole-study findings and limits: In lesional scalp, particularly from alopecia totalis/universalis, clonality was higher than in normal scalp. In patients, TCRs were shared less clearly than in mice, and HLA may possibly be involved.

The V gene's germline CDR1 is SGHVS and CDR2 FNYEAQ. V shed 6 bases and J shed 4 bases, with 15 bases lying between them. The CDR3 is 15 amino acids. The sequence was obtained from a human donor with alopecia areata. The input for sequencing was CD8+ T cells sorted from blood, taken at week 0. The chain combines TRBV7-6 with TRBJ2-2, with unresolved D. CDR3 nucleotide sequence: TGTGCCAGCAGAGTTGAGGCGTCGCTCACCGGGGAGCTGTTTTTT. Its translation: CASRVEASLTGELFF.